A single sample gave rise to the 32 T cell receptor beta chains below, sequenced in a study of T cell clonality in common variable immunodeficiency. Using immunoSEQ multiplex PCR, the repertoire was profiled, and TCRdb retains in-frame clones only, with some absent. The sample holds about 52,000 clones, and no clone turns up only once. Material: peripheral blood mononuclear cells. Receptor source: a person between 18 and 75 years old in good health.

About this clone itself: The read gets to within 3 residues of the CDR3 end, and the germline J gene fills in the rest. This chain joins TRBV7-3 and TRBJ1-2, with D perhaps TRBD1 (5 bases). The CDR3 has 14 residues. Germline CDR1 is SGHTA and CDR2 is FQGTGA. The covered CDR3 bases are TGTGCCAGCAGCTTAGGGACTTTCACAGATACC. This codes for CASSLGTFTDT. The CDR3, in full, reads CASSLGTFTDTYTF.

This clone has more than one count but fewer than ten. Mismatch with germline at one junction end may stem from a read error. With the read ending 3 residues before the CDR3 end, the germline J gene is used to fill in that end. The chain is built from TRBV19 and TRBJ2-2; 8 bases line up with TRBD1. The germline V gene has CDR1 LNHDA and CDR2 SQIVND (reference sequence). The CDR3 runs 16 residues. The CDR3 is CASRIRNQGANEKLFF. The CDR3 DNA, read in part, is TGTGCCAGTCGTATCAGGAACCAGGGGGCGAATGAAAAG. The entire variable domain, with the rest obtained from reference TRBV19 and TRBJ2-2, is as follows: DGGITQSPKYLFRKEGQNVTLSCEQNLNHDAMYWYRQDPGQGLRLIYYSQIVNDFQKGDIAEGYSVSREKKESFPLTVTSAQKNPTAFYLCASRIRNQGANEKLFFGEGSRLTVL.

Ten or more counts support this clone. With the read ending 3 residues before the CDR3 end, the germline J gene is used to fill in that end. V usage is TRBV18 and J usage is TRBJ1-2, with D perhaps TRBD1 (5 bases). From germline, CDR1 is KGHSH and CDR2 LQKENI. The ends were cut back, 5 bases at V and 4 bases at J, with 20 bases in the middle. The CDR3 has 16 amino acids. Here the CDR3 reads CASSATSRGEGYGYTF. Incomplete CDR3 DNA: TGTGCCAGCTCAGCAACGTCGAGGGGAGAGGGCTATGGC.

In this sample, this clone turned up many times. CDR3 residues: CASSDGDSYNSPLHF. The covered CDR3 bases are TGTGCCAGCAGTGACGGTGACTCCTATAATTCACCC. The chain employs TRBV6-1 and TRBJ1-6; the D is unclear. Coverage ceases 3 residues before the CDR3 finishes, and the germline J gene fills in the end. Germline V gives CDR1 MNHNS, CDR2 SASEGT. This CDR3 spans 15 amino acids. Trimming took off 3 bases at V and 0 bases at J, with 6 bases between the two ends.

In its sample, this clone was seen a few times. The read ends 3 residues shy of where the CDR3 ends; the end is completed using the germline J gene. The J gene is TRBJ2-7, the V gene TRBV7-9; 10 nucleotides agree with TRBD1. CDR1 SEHNR and CDR2 FQNEAQ come from the germline V gene (reference sequence). This CDR3 region has 14 residues. Trimming removed 5 bases from V and 6 bases from J; junction bases left unmatched: 7. The DNA read from the CDR3 is TGTGCCAGCAGCCCTCGACAGGGGGCTGGCGAG. Protein: CASSPRQGAGE. The whole CDR3 protein is CASSPRQGAGEQYF.

This clone was picked up many times. The observed sequence ends 3 residues before the CDR3 terminus, with the missing tail filled in from the germline J gene. J is TRBJ1-2 and V is TRBV19; 7 bases line up with TRBD1. CDR1 and CDR2 from the germline V gene are LNHDA and SQIVND (reference sequence). The CDR3 loop spans 13 amino acids. The V segment lost 6 bases and the J segment 5 bases; nucleotides outside the gene matches: 6. The CDR3 region is CASSHGQVYGYTF. The sequenced part of the CDR3 DNA is TGTGCCAGTAGCCACGGACAGGTTTATGGC.

This clone was seen many times. The CDR3 end is not reached by the read, which stops 3 residues before it; the germline J gene fills it in. The rearrangement uses TRBV5-4 and TRBJ2-1; TRBD2 is a possible D gene (6 bases). Germline-derived CDR1 and CDR2 are SGHNT and YYREEE (reference sequence). The germline V and J ends were trimmed by 3 bases and 7 bases, with 17 bases remaining between them. The CDR3 is made up of 15 amino acids. Here the CDR3 reads CASSSLALGWNEQFF. The CDR3 bases that were read are TGTGCCAGCAGCTCCCTAGCGTTGGGTTGGAATGAG.

A word on this clone: Coverage ceases 3 residues before the CDR3 finishes, and the germline J gene fills in the end. The V and J genes are TRBV5-6 and TRBJ1-1, with 7 bases identical to TRBD1. Per the germline V gene, CDR1 is SGHDT and CDR2 is YYEEEE. The CDR3 is 14 amino acids. The CDR3 region is CASSSRSDRADAFF. The sequenced part of the CDR3 DNA is TGTGCCAGCAGCTCCCGGTCAGACAGGGCCGAC.

This clone came up many times. The read stops 3 residues short of the end of the CDR3; the missing end is completed from the germline J gene. J is TRBJ2-7 and V is TRBV7-6; no clear D. V was cut by 1 base and J by 3 bases, with 7 bases left in between. Germline V gene data show CDR1 as SGHVS and CDR2 as FNYEAQ. This CDR3 spans 13 amino acids. Incomplete CDR3 DNA: TGTGCCAGCAGCTTAGGTTCAGGCTACGAG. Translation gives CASSLGSGYE. The complete CDR3 reads CASSLGSGYEQYF.

This clone appeared many times. The CDR3 end is not reached by the read, which stops 3 residues before it; the germline J gene fills it in. The V call is TRBV20-1, the J call TRBJ1-2; D is possibly TRBD1 (5 bases). The ends were cut back, 5 bases at V and 4 bases at J, with 17 bases in the middle. Germline V CDR1 and CDR2: DFQATT, SNEGSKA (reference sequence). The CDR3 spans 14 residues. This CDR3 reads CSAPSGGDIYGYTF. CDR3 bases read: TGCAGTGCTCCCTCCGGGGGGGATATCTATGGC.

This clone was counted many times. The sequence runs out 3 residues before the end of the CDR3; the remainder is reconstructed from the germline J gene. The chain joins TRBV7-6 to TRBJ2-2; 8 nucleotides align to TRBD1. Germline V gives CDR1 SGHVS, CDR2 FNYEAQ. CDR3 size: 17 residues. J was trimmed by 4 bases and V by 1 base; bases with no gene match: 8. CDR3 region: CASSLVARGPTTGELFF. The CDR3 DNA, read in part, is TGTGCCAGCAGCTTAGTCGCCAGGGGGCCGACCACCGGGGAG.

About this clone: Read data end 3 residues before the CDR3 end; the end is taken from the germline J gene. This sequence joins TRBV7-9 and TRBJ2-3; no definite D call. V gave up 2 bases and J gave up 2 bases, with 11 bases separating them. In germline, CDR1 is SEHNR, CDR2 FQNEAQ (reference sequence). The CDR3 is 15 residues long. Partial CDR3 DNA: TGTGCCAGCAGCTTATCTAAAATGAACACAGATACG. It specifies CASSLSKMNTDT. In full, the CDR3 is CASSLSKMNTDTQYF.

Points on this clone: A far larger clone is one nucleotide away, so this likely arose from a read error. The read terminates 3 residues before the CDR3 end, so the remaining end is supplied by the germline J gene. Different DNA sequences within this sample yield the same CDR3. The V call is TRBV6-2 or TRBV6-3, the J call TRBJ2-3, with a tentative D call TRBD1 (5 bases). The CDR3 sequence is 12 residues long. Trimming shortened V by 7 bases and J by 6 bases, and 11 bases separated the two germline ends. Germline CDR1 reads MNHEY; CDR2 reads SVGEGT. The chain's CDR3 is CASTGFPDTQYF. The CDR3 DNA, read in part, is TGTGCCAGCACAGGGTTTCCGGATACG.

This clone was seen ten or more times. Read sequence stops 3 residues before the CDR3 end, and the germline J gene provides the missing end. V usage is TRBV20-1 and J usage is TRBJ2-5; a weak D match, TRBD2 (7 bases). CDR3 length: 14 amino acids. V was pared by 1 base and J by 5 bases, with 14 bases between. Germline loops: CDR1 DFQATT, CDR2 SNEGSKA (reference sequence). CDR3 amino acids: CSARGSGRGETQYF. CDR3 bases read: TGCAGTGCTAGAGGTTCAGGGAGGGGGGAGACC.

About this clone itself: A much larger clone differs from this one at a single base, so this may be a read error. The read falls 3 residues short of the CDR3 end, and the missing part is taken from the germline J gene. Other DNA sequences in the sample encode the same CDR3. This chain uses TRBV29-1 with TRBJ1-2, with TRBD1 matching over 7 bases. Germline-derived CDR1 and CDR2 are SQVTM and ANQGSEA. There are 13 residues in the CDR3. CDR3 protein: CSVLGQPNYGYTF. CDR3 DNA, as far as it was read: TGCAGCGTGCTGGGACAGCCTAACTATGGG.

This clone has a count of ten or more. The read gets to within 3 residues of the CDR3 end, and the germline J gene fills in the rest. The chain employs TRBV10-3 and TRBJ1-2; 10 nucleotides line up with TRBD1. The germline V gene has CDR1 ENHRY and CDR2 SYGVKD. V gave up 6 bases and J gave up 4 bases; unmatched junction bases: 5. The CDR3 length is 14 residues. Incomplete CDR3 DNA: TGTGCCATCAGCCCAGGGACAGGGGTCTATGGC. Translating it yields CAISPGTGVYG. The complete CDR3 sequence is CAISPGTGVYGYTF.

This clone was recorded many times. The read ends 3 residues shy of where the CDR3 ends; the end is completed using the germline J gene. This sequence joins TRBV7-8 and TRBJ2-5, with unresolved D. V dropped 5 bases and J dropped 5 bases, with 15 bases sitting between them. Germline assignment: CDR1 SGHVS and CDR2 FQNEAQ. This CDR3 comprises 14 residues. The CDR3 DNA, read in part, is TGTGCCAGCAGCCACGAAGGGCCGTGGGAGACC. This gives the protein CASSHEGPWET. The entire CDR3 protein reads CASSHEGPWETQYF.

This clone was seen at least ten times. The CDR3 bases that were read are TGTGCCAGCAGCCAACCTCTACAGTCCCAAGAGACC. The encoded protein is CASSQPLQSQET. The CDR3 in its entirety is CASSQPLQSQETQYF. This rearrangement joins TRBV7-9 to TRBJ2-5; D is ambiguous. The CDR3 end falls 3 residues outside the read, so it is completed with the germline J gene. Germline V CDR1 and CDR2: SEHNR, FQNEAQ (reference sequence). The CDR3 sequence is 15 residues long. V dropped 5 bases and J dropped 1 base, with 14 bases sitting between them.

In this sample, this clone turned up many times. The observed sequence ends 3 residues before the CDR3 terminus, with the missing tail filled in from the germline J gene. The chain employs TRBV20-1 and TRBJ2-1; 9 nucleotides agree with TRBD1. Germline values: CDR1 DFQATT, CDR2 SNEGSKA (reference sequence). CDR3 length equals 15 residues. The V segment lost 0 bases and the J segment 9 bases; nucleotides outside the gene matches: 9. This chain's CDR3 is CSARDLGTGYREQFF. The part of the CDR3 DNA that was read is TGCAGTGCTAGAGATCTGGGGACAGGGTATCGTGAG.

This clone came up many times. The read ends 3 residues before the CDR3 terminus; that terminus is restored from the germline J gene. Distinct nucleotide sequences in the sample also encode this CDR3. This chain links TRBV5-1 with TRBJ2-7; D not certain. This CDR3 has 12 amino acids. CDR1 is SGHRS, CDR2 YFSETQ, per germline. V shed 0 bases and J shed 5 bases, with 6 bases lying between them. Incomplete CDR3 DNA: TGCGCCAGCAGCTTGGAGGGCGACGAG. This encodes CASSLEGDE. The entire CDR3 protein reads CASSLEGDEQYF.

Regarding this clone: Read coverage stops 3 residues before the CDR3 terminus; the germline J gene supplies the remainder. Other DNA sequences of this sample code for an identical CDR3. The V and J genes are TRBV7-6 and TRBJ2-2, with 7 bases matching TRBD1. CDR1 is SGHVS, CDR2 FNYEAQ, per germline. The J segment lost 6 bases and the V segment lost 2 bases, leaving 12 bases of the junction unmatched. This CDR3 region has 17 residues. The sequenced CDR3 bases are TGTGCCAGCAGCTTAATAGTCGGACAGGACGGGGCCGGGGAG. Translated: CASSLIVGQDGAGE. The whole CDR3 sequence is CASSLIVGQDGAGELFF. The full variable domain, rest sourced from reference TRBV7-6 and TRBJ2-2, is GAGVSQSPRYKVTKRGQDVALRCDPISGHVSLYWYRQALGQGPEFLTYFNYEAQQDKSGLPNDRFSAERPEGSISTLTIQRTEQRDSAMYRCASSLIVGQDGAGELFFGEGSRLTVL.

There are many counts of this clone. The CDR3 goes on 3 residues after the read ends, and that part is filled in from the germline J gene. This chain joins TRBV10-3 and TRBJ2-3, with D possibly TRBD2 on 6 matching bases. CDR3 length: 15 residues. With 4 bases removed from V and 0 bases from J, the gap between germline ends came to 11 bases. Looked up from germline, CDR1 is ENHRY and CDR2 is SYGVKD. The CDR3 loop reads CAISAEGTSTDTQYF. The DNA read from the CDR3 is TGTGCCATCAGTGCGGAAGGGACTAGCACAGATACG.

Ten or more counts support this clone. The junction departs from germline at one end; a sequencing error may be responsible. This CDR3 is CASSKSGTTDTQYF. CDR3 bases read: TGCGCCAGCAGCAAGAGCGGAACCACAGATACG. The rearrangement links TRBV4-2 to TRBJ2-3, with D perhaps matching TRBD2 (5 bases). The DNA ends 3 residues before the CDR3 does, and the rest of the CDR3 is filled in from the germline J gene. The CDR3 loop spans 14 amino acids. Germline-derived CDR1 and CDR2 are LGHNA and YNFKEQ.

This clone is classed as medium-sized. Read coverage stops 3 residues before the CDR3 terminus; the germline J gene supplies the remainder. The chain is built from TRBV6-2 or TRBV6-3 and TRBJ2-2; 8 nucleotides agree with TRBD2. Germline assignment: CDR1 MNHEY and CDR2 SVGEGT. J lost 8 bases, V lost 1 base, and 12 bases had no gene match. The CDR3 is 17 amino acids. CDR3 sequence reads: CASSYWGRGGLRGELFF. The CDR3 bases that were read are TGTGCCAGCAGTTACTGGGGACGGGGGGGCTTAAGAGGGGAG.

In this sample, this clone turned up many times. The read is 3 residues too short to cover the CDR3 end, so that end is filled in from the germline J gene. The chain recombines TRBV30 with TRBJ1-5; 8 positions match TRBD1. Germline-derived CDR1 and CDR2 are GTSNPN and SVGIG (reference sequence). The CDR3 extends over 17 amino acids. The V segment lost 3 bases and the J segment 5 bases; nucleotides outside the gene matches: 15. The CDR3 bases that were read are TGTGCCTGGAGCCCCCAGGGGGCGAGTTTATCTTATCAGCCC. Amino acid sequence: CAWSPQGASLSYQP. The entire CDR3 protein reads CAWSPQGASLSYQPQHF.

This clone has a count of ten or more. The read terminates 3 residues ahead of where the CDR3 ends, so the germline J gene completes it. The J gene is TRBJ1-5, the V gene TRBV5-1; no reliable D call. There are 14 residues in the CDR3. The germline CDR1 and CDR2 sequences are SGHRS and YFSETQ. V was trimmed by 4 bases and J by 1 base, leaving 9 bases between them. The CDR3 loop reads CASSLDTSNQPQHF. The DNA read from the CDR3 is TGCGCCAGCAGCCTCGACACAAGCAATCAGCCC.

This clone was observed a few times. CDR3 amino acids: CAWIGSTDTEAFF. CDR3 DNA (partial): TGTGCCTGGATCGGGTCGACGGACACTGAA. The gene calls are TRBV30 and TRBJ1-1; D gene unclear. The read comes to an end 3 residues before the CDR3 does, leaving the germline J gene to fill in the end. There are 13 residues in the CDR3. V lost 4 bases and J 3 bases, leaving 12 bases between the germline ends. In germline, CDR1 is GTSNPN, CDR2 SVGIG (reference sequence).

This clone was seen many times. The read halts 3 residues ahead of the CDR3 end, with the missing end drawn from the germline J gene. This chain uses TRBV10-1 with TRBJ2-1; 7 bases align to TRBD2. V was pared by 0 bases and J by 0 bases, with 5 bases of the junction left unmatched. Germline V gene sequence: CDR1 WNHNN, CDR2 SYGVQD (reference sequence). CDR3 length equals 17 residues. The covered CDR3 bases are TGCGCCAGCAGTGAGTCGAATCCGGGGGGCTCCTACAATGAG. This gives the protein CASSESNPGGSYNE. The full CDR3 sequence reads CASSESNPGGSYNEQFF.

This clone showed up many times. With the read ending 3 residues before the CDR3 end, the germline J gene is used to fill in that end. The V call is TRBV20-1, the J call TRBJ2-5; 7 bases are shared with TRBD2. After removal of 0 bases from V and 5 bases from J, the junction contained 9 bases not matched to a gene. Germline values: CDR1 DFQATT, CDR2 SNEGSKA (reference sequence). This CDR3 comprises 15 residues. This chain's CDR3 is CSARDQRGWRETQYF. The part of the CDR3 DNA that was read is TGCAGTGCTAGAGACCAGCGGGGCTGGCGGGAGACC.

This clone has at least ten counts. The sequenced part of the CDR3 DNA is TGTGCCTGGACCGGGACAGGGCCCTACAATGAG. Amino acids: CAWTGTGPYNE. The full CDR3 protein reads CAWTGTGPYNEQFF. The chain has TRBV30 and TRBJ2-1; TRBD1 matches 9 bases. The sequence runs out 3 residues before the end of the CDR3; the remainder is reconstructed from the germline J gene. Germline CDR1 and CDR2: GTSNPN and SVGIG (reference sequence). This CDR3 is 14 amino acids long. Germline trimming cut 4 bases from V and 2 bases from J; bases unmatched to any gene: 3. The full variable domain, in which reference TRBV30 and TRBJ2-1 provide the parts outside the CDR3, is SQTIHQWPATLVQPVGSPLSLECTVEGTSNPNLYWYRQAAGRGLQLLFYSVGIGQISSEVPQNLSASRPQDRQFILSSKKLLLSDSGFYLCAWTGTGPYNEQFFGPGTRLTVL.

As regards this clone: At one end the junction does not follow the germline gene, possibly because of a read error. The read ends 3 residues early relative to the CDR3; the germline J gene fills the gap. V gene TRBV5-1 combines with J gene TRBJ2-2, with 9 bases identical to TRBD1. This CDR3 has 15 amino acids. Germline CDR1 SGHRS, CDR2 YFSETQ. The CDR3 sequence: CASSPRQGGTGGLFF. CDR3 bases read: TGCGCCAGCAGCCCTAGACAGGGGGGAACCGGGGGG. The full variable domain, completed using reference TRBV5-1 and TRBJ2-2, is KAGVTQTPRYLIKTRGQQVTLSCSPISGHRSVSWYQQTPGQGLQFLFEYFSETQRNKGNFPGRFSGRQFSNSRSEMNVSTLELGDSALYLCASSPRQGGTGGLFFGEGSRLTVL.

There are many counts of this clone. Read sequence stops 3 residues before the CDR3 end, and the germline J gene provides the missing end. The rearrangement links TRBV5-1 to TRBJ1-1, with 7 bases that match TRBD1. This CDR3 has 14 residues. In germline, CDR1 is SGHRS, CDR2 YFSETQ. The V and J ends lost 3 bases and 0 bases, in that order; junction bases with no gene match: 2. The CDR3 region is CASSSQGVNTEAFF. The covered CDR3 bases are TGCGCCAGCAGCTCGCAGGGGGTGAACACTGAA.